This entry is about one T cell receptor (beta chain). The CDR3 has 15 residues. V lost 5 bases and J lost 5; bases outside the gene matches: 8. Germline-derived CDR1 and CDR2 are GTSNPN and SVGIG (reference sequence). This entry belongs to a study of T cell changes during pregnancy in multiple sclerosis. The method was immunoSEQ multiplex PCR; TCRdb's version includes in-frame clones alone and lacks a portion of them. The sample carries 85,000 to 130,000 clones, roughly 90% recorded once. This TCR was recovered from a female donor with multiple sclerosis, enrolled in a pregnancy study. The starting material was peripheral blood, obtained after pregnancy. The chain is built from TRBV30 and TRBJ2-7; 14 bases agree with TRBD2. The CDR3 DNA sequence: TGTGCCTGGTCAAGACTAGCGGGGGGGTTGGACGAGCAGTACTTC. This codes for CAWSRLAGGLDEQYF.